These 29 T cell receptor beta chains were sequenced from one sample in a study of blood T cell repertoires in COVID-19. The repertoire was sequenced with immunoSEQ multiplex PCR; TCRdb's copy has only in-frame clones and lacks some. The sample has 45,000 to 65,000 clones, 85% to 95% seen once. Sequenced material: peripheral blood. These receptors were collected from an elderly woman with acute or convalescent COVID-19.

This chain links TRBV6-4 with TRBJ1-2; the match to TRBD1 covers 12 bases. The CDR3 runs 17 residues. V lost 2 bases, J lost 7 bases, and 11 bases stayed unmatched. In germline, CDR1 is MRHNA, CDR2 SNTAGT. CDR3 region: CASSDNPGQGAVGGYTF. The CDR3 nucleotides are TGTGCCAGCAGTGACAATCCGGGACAGGGGGCGGTTGGTGGCTACACCTTC.

V usage is TRBV19 and J usage is TRBJ2-6; TRBD1 agrees at 8 bases. Looked up from germline, CDR1 is LNHDA and CDR2 is SQIVND (reference sequence). This CDR3 spans 20 amino acids. Trimming took 3 bases from V and 0 from J; bases not matched to a gene: 13. CDR3 region: CASSIILNGQGGSGANVLTF. For the CDR3, the DNA is TGTGCCAGTAGTATCATACTGAACGGACAGGGTGGCTCTGGGGCCAACGTCCTGACTTTC. Supplemented by reference TRBV19 and TRBJ2-6, the full variable domain reads DGGITQSPKYLFRKEGQNVTLSCEQNLNHDAMYWYRQDPGQGLRLIYYSQIVNDFQKGDIAEGYSVSREKKESFPLTVTSAQKNPTAFYLCASSIILNGQGGSGANVLTFGAGSRLTVL.

The V call is TRBV4-3, the J call TRBJ2-1, with a tentative D call TRBD1 (5 bases). This CDR3 is 14 amino acids long. The V and J ends lost 4 bases and 8 bases respectively, with 15 bases between them. In germline, CDR1 is LGHNA, CDR2 YSLEER. CDR3 DNA sequence: TGCGCCAGCAGCCTCCTAGGATGGGGCGATGAGCAGTTCTTC. Its translation: CASSLLGWGDEQFF.

This chain connects TRBV25-1 to TRBJ2-1; 7 positions agree with TRBD1. J gave up 1 base and V 9 bases, and 9 bases lay outside the gene matches. The CDR3 loop spans 15 amino acids. Looked up from germline, CDR1 is MGHDK and CDR2 is SYGVNS. The CDR3 is CASSTGRSSYNEQFF. CDR3 DNA sequence: TGTGCCAGTTCGACAGGGCGGAGTTCCTACAATGAGCAGTTCTTC.

This rearrangement joins TRBV9 to TRBJ1-2; D remains unclear. The CDR3 spans 13 residues. V dropped 0 bases and J dropped 2 bases, with 5 bases sitting between them. Germline CDR1 SGDLS, CDR2 YYNGEE. The CDR3 coding sequence is TGTGCCAGCAGCGTAGCGGGGAACTATGGCTACACCTTC. Encoded protein: CASSVAGNYGYTF.

The chain recombines TRBV30 with TRBJ2-1; D is possibly TRBD2 (5 bases). The CDR3 loop spans 18 amino acids. The germline CDR1 and CDR2 sequences are GTSNPN and SVGIG (reference sequence). Between the trimmed V and J ends, which lost 2 bases and 0 bases, there was a span of 20 bases. CDR3 protein: CAWSKNPLGRGSYNEQFF. CDR3 DNA sequence: TGTGCCTGGAGTAAAAATCCCCTAGGGAGAGGCTCCTACAATGAGCAGTTCTTC.

This chain uses TRBV27 with TRBJ1-6; D not certain. V gave up 3 bases and J gave up 9 bases, with 12 bases separating them. Germline CDR1 MNHEY, CDR2 SMNVEV (reference sequence). The CDR3 is made up of 14 amino acids. This CDR3 reads CASSFFGEGSPLHF. The CDR3 nucleotides are TGTGCCAGCAGTTTTTTTGGCGAGGGTTCACCCCTCCACTTT.

This chain joins TRBV5-1 and TRBJ1-1; 9 bases match TRBD1. The V and J ends lost 4 bases and 3 bases, in that order; junction bases with no gene match: 7. Germline V gene data show CDR1 as SGHRS and CDR2 as YFSETQ. CDR3 length equals 15 residues. CDR3 bases: TGCGCCAGCAGCCCGAACAGGGGGCTGGACACTGAAGCTTTCTTT. Protein product: CASSPNRGLDTEAFF.

The chain carries TRBV19 and TRBJ1-2; D not certain. The CDR3 length is 11 residues. The V end lost 5 bases, the J end lost 8 bases, and 9 bases lay between the germline ends. Germline values: CDR1 LNHDA, CDR2 SQIVND (reference sequence). The DNA of the CDR3 is TGTGCCAGTAGTGTGACGCGGGGCTACACCTTC. Protein product: CASSVTRGYTF.

This sequence joins TRBV12-3 or TRBV12-4 and TRBJ1-1; the match to TRBD1 covers 9 bases. Trimming took 5 bases from V and 7 from J; bases not matched to a gene: 5. The CDR3 has 13 amino acids. The CDR3 bases are TGTGCCAGCAGTCCGATGGGACAGGGTGAAGCTTTCTTT. Translating it yields CASSPMGQGEAFF.

The rearrangement uses TRBV6-5 and TRBJ1-5, with 10 bases matching TRBD1. There are 15 residues in the CDR3. CDR1 MNHEY and CDR2 SVGAGI come from the germline V gene. V trimming: 6 bases; J trimming: 4 bases; junction bases outside the gene matches: 6. CDR3 coding DNA: TGTGCCAGCAGCCGTGGACAGGGGGGAAATCAGCCCCAGCATTTT. This gives the protein CASSRGQGGNQPQHF.

V gene TRBV5-5 combines with J gene TRBJ2-7, with 9 bases that match TRBD1. The CDR3 spans 14 residues. With V trimmed by 2 bases and J by 4 bases, 4 bases remained unmatched. CDR1 SGHKS and CDR2 YYEKEE come from the germline V gene (reference sequence). The CDR3 loop is CASSFSQGAYEQYF. Here the CDR3 DNA reads TGTGCCAGCAGCTTTTCACAGGGGGCTTACGAGCAGTACTTC.

This rearrangement joins TRBV11-2 to TRBJ2-2; 14 bases are shared with TRBD2. The trim removed 7 bases at V and 5 bases at J, leaving 15 bases unmatched. The CDR3 extends over 19 amino acids. Germline V lookup: CDR1 SGHAT, CDR2 FQNNGV. The CDR3 nucleotides are TGTGCCAGCACTCCTGGGTGGGGACTAGCGGGAGAGAGAACCGGGGAGCTGTTTTTT. It is translated as CASTPGWGLAGERTGELFF.

The chain employs TRBV30 and TRBJ1-4; D is unclear. V gave up 4 bases and J gave up 4 bases, with 13 bases separating them. The germline gives CDR1 GTSNPN, CDR2 SVGIG (reference sequence). The CDR3 length is 14 residues. The CDR3: CAWNPSVDNEKLFF. Here the CDR3 DNA reads TGTGCCTGGAACCCCAGCGTCGATAATGAAAAACTGTTTTTT.

The genes are TRBV3-1 (or the pseudogene TRBV3-2) and TRBJ2-7; TRBD2 matches at 8 bases. The ends lost 0 bases at V and 5 bases at J; junction bases unmatched: 21. CDR1 LGHDT and CDR2 YNNKEL come from the germline V gene (reference sequence). This CDR3 is 20 amino acids long. This CDR3 is CASSQDVTSENPGGNNEQYF. CDR3 coding DNA: TGTGCCAGCAGCCAAGATGTGACTAGCGAAAACCCCGGAGGAAACAACGAGCAGTACTTC.

V is TRBV27 and J is TRBJ2-7, with 8 bases that match TRBD2. Germline values: CDR1 MNHEY, CDR2 SMNVEV (reference sequence). Germline trimming cut 2 bases from V and 3 bases from J; bases unmatched to any gene: 6. This CDR3 contains 15 residues. CDR3 sequence reads: CASSLTGTSFYEQYF. CDR3 DNA: TGTGCCAGCAGTTTAACCGGGACTAGTTTCTACGAGCAGTACTTC.

The genes are TRBV28 and TRBJ1-1, with TRBD1 matching 8 bases. CDR1 and CDR2 (germline): MDHEN, SYDVKM. This CDR3 has 13 residues. V was pared by 6 bases and J by 4 bases, with 4 bases of the junction left unmatched. The CDR3 region has the DNA TGTGCCAGCAGGTCAGGGGGCTCCACTGAAGCTTTCTTT. Residues: CASRSGGSTEAFF.

This chain links TRBV6-5 with TRBJ1-3; 7 bases are a match to TRBD1. Germline V CDR1 and CDR2: MNHEY, SVGAGI. Trimming cost V 3 bases and J 8 bases; bases outside gene matches: 1. The CDR3 is 12 amino acids. CDR3 loop: CASSYQGDTIYF. In DNA, the CDR3 is TGTGCCAGCAGTTATCAGGGGGACACCATATATTTT.

This rearrangement joins TRBV2 to TRBJ1-2; 8 nucleotides agree with TRBD1. The germline V gene has CDR1 SNHLY and CDR2 FYNNEI. This CDR3 is 15 amino acids long. The V segment lost 3 bases and the J segment 2 bases; nucleotides outside the gene matches: 5. CDR3 in amino acids: CASSDQGARNYGYTF. For the CDR3, the DNA is TGTGCCAGCAGTGACCAGGGGGCGCGGAACTATGGCTACACCTTC. The full variable domain, its missing parts supplied by reference TRBV2 and TRBJ1-2, is EPEVTQTPSHQVTQMGQEVILRCVPISNHLYFYWYRQILGQKVEFLVSFYNNEISEKSEIFDDQFSVERPDGSNFTLKIRSTKLEDSAMYFCASSDQGARNYGYTFGSGTRLTVV.

This rearrangement joins TRBV9 to TRBJ1-5, with D perhaps matching TRBD1 (5 bases). Trimming took 0 bases from V and 1 from J, leaving 26 bases between them. Germline V gives CDR1 SGDLS, CDR2 YYNGEE. The CDR3 has 21 residues. CDR3: CASSVGNPIPLRGTSNQPQHF. In DNA, the CDR3 is TGTGCCAGCAGCGTAGGTAACCCCATTCCCCTTCGGGGGACGAGCAATCAGCCCCAGCATTTT.

This clone occurred once. This sequence joins TRBV29-1 and TRBJ1-3; D uncertain. This CDR3 has 16 amino acids. V dropped 0 bases and J dropped 0 bases, with 12 bases sitting between them. Germline V gene data show CDR1 as SQVTM and CDR2 as ANQGSEA. CDR3 residues: CSVEDAFVSSGNTIYF. CDR3 coding DNA: TGCAGCGTTGAAGACGCATTCGTTAGCTCTGGAAACACCATATATTTT.

Concerning this clone itself: An end of the junction differs from the germline gene, which may be a read error. The chain recombines TRBV5-4 with TRBJ2-7; D is perhaps TRBD1 or TRBD2 (5 bases each). Germline CDR1 SGHNT, CDR2 YYREEE (reference sequence). The CDR3 runs 11 residues. The CDR3 spells CASRLGEKQYF. The DNA of the CDR3 is TGTGCCAGCAGATTGGGGGAGAAGCAGTACTTC.

The genes are TRBV18 and TRBJ1-2, with TRBD1 identical over 8 bases. V shed 3 bases, J shed 6 bases, and the junction held 9 bases outside the gene matches. Per germline, CDR1 KGHSH and CDR2 LQKENI. This CDR3 spans 15 amino acids. The CDR3 DNA reads TGTGCCAGCTCACCCGTACCCGCAGGGGGCGATGGCTACACCTTC. The encoded protein is CASSPVPAGGDGYTF. Supplemented by reference TRBV18 and TRBJ1-2, the full variable domain reads NAGVMQNPRHLVRRRGQEARLRCSPMKGHSHVYWYRQLPEEGLKFMVYLQKENIIDESGMPKERFSAEFPKEGPSILRIQQVVRGDSAAYFCASSPVPAGGDGYTFGSGTRLTVV.

The CDR3 coding sequence is TGTGCCAGCAGGCCGACTAGCGAAGAGACCCAGTACTTC. Translating it yields CASRPTSEETQYF. The chain is built from TRBV12-3 or TRBV12-4 and TRBJ2-5; 8 nucleotides agree with TRBD2. Trimming cost V 6 bases and J 3 bases; bases outside gene matches: 3. The CDR3 consists of 13 residues.

The chain recombines TRBV19 with TRBJ1-1; 7 bases fit TRBD1. Looked up from germline, CDR1 is LNHDA and CDR2 is SQIVND (reference sequence). With V trimmed by 8 bases and J by 5 bases, 8 bases remained unmatched. This CDR3 comprises 13 residues. In DNA, the CDR3 is TGTGCCAGTGAAGGCAGGGGGTTTACTGAAGCTTTCTTT. It specifies CASEGRGFTEAFF.

The chain is built from TRBV7-2 and TRBJ1-1; D gene unclear. Trimming took off 4 bases at V and 4 bases at J, with 7 bases between the two ends. The CDR3 consists of 12 residues. From germline, CDR1 is SGHTA and CDR2 FQGNSA. CDR3 in DNA: TGTGCCAGCAGCTCCCTTTTCACTGAAGCTTTCTTT. Translated, it gives CASSSLFTEAFF. Based on the CDR3 plus reference TRBV7-2 and TRBJ1-1, the full variable domain is GAGVSQSPSNKVTEKGKDVELRCDPISGHTALYWYRQSLGQGLEFLIYFQGNSAPDKSGLPSDRFSAERTGGSVSTLTIQRTQQEDSAVYLCASSSLFTEAFFGQGTRLTVV.

J is TRBJ2-7 and V is TRBV7-9, with 11 bases aligning to TRBD2. The germline V gene has CDR1 SEHNR and CDR2 FQNEAQ (reference sequence). The ends lost 4 bases at V and 2 bases at J; junction bases unmatched: 4. CDR3 size: 15 residues. In nucleotides, the CDR3 is TGTGCCAGCAGCTCAGAGACTAGCGGGGCCTACGAGCAGTACTTC. Translated, it gives CASSSETSGAYEQYF.

The CDR3 protein is CASRPRDRARGYTF. In DNA form, the CDR3 reads TGTGCCAGCAGACCCCGGGACAGGGCCCGGGGCTACACCTTC. J is TRBJ1-2 and V is TRBV28, with 9 bases identical to TRBD1. This CDR3 is built from 14 residues. V gave up 6 bases and J gave up 8 bases; unmatched junction bases: 10. CDR1 MDHEN and CDR2 SYDVKM come from the germline V gene.

This chain links TRBV6-2 or TRBV6-3 with TRBJ1-1; D gene unclear. With 5 bases removed from V and 4 bases from J, the gap between germline ends came to 14 bases. The CDR3 is 14 amino acids. Germline V gives CDR1 MNHEY, CDR2 SVGEGT. The CDR3 DNA sequence: TGTGCCAGCAGTACCCCCGGGTTTGGCACTGAAGCTTTCTTT. It specifies CASSTPGFGTEAFF.